This TCR beta chain derives from a study of blood T cell repertoires in COVID-19. Across the whole study: Samples representing acute and convalescent COVID-19 were sourced from the United States, Italy and Spain.

In the authors' workflow: From reference gene primer amplification, estimates of nucleated cell counts were derived. Method: immunoSEQ multiplex PCR; TCRdb's copy keeps in-frame clones and lacks some. V and J calls and clone size are copied from that table; D and trimming were computed from the DNA. The top ten hold roughly 1.1% of the sample, which has 250,000 to 350,000 clones, over 70% seen once. The V gene lost 1 base and the J gene lost 7 bases, with 7 bases spanning the gap. Germline CDR1 and CDR2: LNHNV and YYDKDF (reference sequence). This CDR3 is built from 13 residues. This TCR derives from a woman in her forties or fifties with acute or convalescent COVID-19. Material for sequencing was peripheral blood. This sequence joins TRBV15 and TRBJ1-4, with D unresolved. The chain's CDR3 is CATSRGQVEKLFF. The DNA of the CDR3 is TGTGCCACCAGCAGAGGGCAAGTTGAAAAACTGTTTTTT.